The 4 T cell receptor beta chains listed next were all sequenced from one sample in a study of blood T cell repertoires in COVID-19. Sequencing used immunoSEQ multiplex PCR; TCRdb keeps in-frame clones, though not all of them. The data hold approximately 280,000 clones, with 85% observed a single time. Sequencing input: PBMCs or T cells enriched from blood (not recorded which). The receptors here all came from a woman aged 50 to 65 who had recovered from COVID-19.

V and J are TRBV3-1 (or the pseudogene TRBV3-2) and TRBJ1-1; TRBD1 agrees at 8 bases. The CDR3 has 14 residues. Germline V CDR1 and CDR2: LGHDT, YNNKEL (reference sequence). V lost 4 bases, J lost 6 bases, and 7 bases stayed unmatched. The DNA for the CDR3 is TGTGCCAGCAGCCCGCCACAGGGGGGTGCTGAAGCTTTCTTT. Its translation is CASSPPQGGAEAFF.

The V call is TRBV4-1, the J call TRBJ2-7; no definite D call. Trimming shortened V by 2 bases and J by 3 bases, and 8 bases separated the two germline ends. In germline, CDR1 is MGHRA, CDR2 YSYEKL. The CDR3 is 13 residues long. Here the CDR3 DNA reads TGCGCCAGCAGCCAAACGGAGAACTACGAGCAGTACTTC. Amino acids: CASSQTENYEQYF.

J is TRBJ1-6 and V is TRBV15; TRBD1 matches at 9 bases. V was clipped by 5 bases and J by 9 bases; unmatched bases: 8. From germline, CDR1 is LNHNV and CDR2 YYDKDF (reference sequence). The CDR3 has 15 amino acids. The CDR3 coding sequence is TGTGCCACCAGCTGGGACAGGGACACGTTTTCACCCCTCCACTTT. This codes for CATSWDRDTFSPLHF.

The rearrangement uses TRBV7-9 and TRBJ2-2, with 8 bases aligning to TRBD2. V gave up 8 bases and J gave up 6 bases; unmatched junction bases: 8. The CDR3 spans 14 residues. Per the germline V gene, CDR1 is SEHNR and CDR2 is FQNEAQ (reference sequence). Here the CDR3 DNA reads TGTGCCAGCCTTAGACGGGAGGGGCCCGGGGAGCTGTTTTTT. Translated, it gives CASLRREGPGELFF.